What follows is one T cell receptor beta chain and its context. What it recognizes is unknown. Semi-nested PCR with Nested Universal Primer A followed constant-region reverse priming of full-length variable regions. TCRdb re-derived calls from the 5' RACE reads in MiXCR, one entry per CDR3 protein. The table records some 8,700 distinct CDR3 sequences, approximately 67% of them present only once. The germline V gene encodes CDR1 WNHNN and CDR2 SYGVQD (reference sequence). The CDR3 has 13 amino acids. V shed 0 bases and J shed 2 bases, with 4 bases lying between them. Study-level results: Tumor memory CD4+ T cell TCR gene usage was found to cluster with blood and lymph node memory CD4+ cells and with lymph node naive CD4+ cells.

Sequences were obtained from tumor-infiltrating naive CD4+ T cells sorted from the breast tumor. Sample subset: naive CD4+ T cells, CD4+CD45RA+CD25-. The clonotype was recovered from a female donor with breast cancer. This chain uses TRBV10-1 with TRBJ1-2, with no clear D. DNA for the CDR3: TGCGCCAGCAGTGAGTCAGGGAACTATGGCTACACCTTC. This codes for CASSESGNYGYTF.